This is a list of T cell receptor beta chains from one sample in a study of T cell repertoires in cytomegalovirus infection. TCRdb re-analysed the reads in MiXCR, keeping a single row per CDR3 protein. Of fewer than 350,000 distinct CDR3 sequences in the sample, under 35% were seen once. No antigen has been assigned to these receptors. Sequenced material: cultured PBMCs, taken from culture after CMV antigen stimulation. The receptors here all came from a human donor in good health (CMV status not recorded). Some clones in this sample may be carry-over from other donors' samples. The CDR3 runs from the conserved cysteine through the conserved F or W. A D gene is named only where the DNA matches it firmly. Not all rows give a size; the values are once, few, many and, for expanded clones, a class.

cdr3_length	d_call	v_call	clone_size	j_call	cdr3_nt	cdr3_aa
15	.	TRBV7-6	.	TRBJ2-5	TGTGCCAGCAACCTGGTCCGGGGGTACCAAGAGACCCAGTACTTC	CASNLVRGYQETQYF
13	.	TRBV12-3/TRBV12-4	.	TRBJ1-1	TGTGCCAGCAGCCCCCATCTCGGCGCTTCGACTTTCTTT	CASSPHLGASTFF
16	TRBD2	TRBV7-2	.	TRBJ2-7	TGTGCCAGCAGCTCACCCAGACTAGCAGGAAGCTACGAGCAGTACTTC	CASSSPRLAGSYEQYF
15	TRBD2	TRBV7-2	many	TRBJ2-1	TGTGCCAGCAGCTCGGGACTAGCGGGATTCCTCGAGCAGTTCTTC	CASSSGLAGFLEQFF
15	.	TRBV5-1	.	TRBJ1-4	TGCGCCAGCAGCATCAGTCAGGGCGGAGGCGAAAAACTGTTTTTT	CASSISQGGGEKLFF
17	.	TRBV20-1	.	TRBJ2-1	TGCAGTGCTAGGAGCTATTTTGTGGGAGAGAAGATCGATGAGCAGTTCTTC	CSARSYFVGEKIDEQFF
15	TRBD2	TRBV28	.	TRBJ2-3	TGTGCCAGCAGACCCCGGACTAGATCAACAGATACGCAGTATTTT	CASRPRTRSTDTQYF
17	.	TRBV7-2	many	TRBJ2-5	TGTGCCAGCAGCTTAGGGGGTCGGGGCGGACCCCCCAGGACCCAGTACTTC	CASSLGGRGGPPRTQYF
16	.	TRBV7-6	many	TRBJ2-5	TGTGCCAGCAGCTTAGCGAGGGCAGGGCAATTGGAGACCCAGTACTTC	CASSLARAGQLETQYF
17	TRBD2	TRBV20-1	many	TRBJ2-1	TGCAGTGCTAGAGGCCACCTAGCGGGAGGAACCTACAATGAGCAGTTCTTC	CSARGHLAGGTYNEQFF
11	.	TRBV28	.	TRBJ2-7	TGTGCCAGCAGTTACACAATCGAGCAGTACTTC	CASSYTIEQYF
15	.	TRBV7-8	many	TRBJ1-1	TGTGCCAGCAGCTTAACCTTCGGGTCAGGGACTGAAGCTTTCTTT	CASSLTFGSGTEAFF
15	TRBD2	TRBV7-2	many	TRBJ2-1	TGTGCCAGCAGCCTGACTAGCGGGAGGGCCAATGAGCAGTTCTTC	CASSLTSGRANEQFF
15	.	TRBV7-9	.	TRBJ1-5	TGTGCCAGCACCGCGCTAGGGGGGCTAAATGGGCCCCAGCATTTT	CASTALGGLNGPQHF
12	.	TRBV6-6	.	TRBJ1-1	TGTGCCAGCACCGACCAGAAGACTGAAGCTTTCTTT	CASTDQKTEAFF
14	.	TRBV6-1	few	TRBJ2-7	TGTGCCAGCAGTCCCTGGGACGTTGCCTACGAGCAGTACTTC	CASSPWDVAYEQYF
16	.	TRBV6-1	.	TRBJ2-1	TGTGCCAGCACCCCCTTGGACTCATACTCCTACAATGAGCAGTTCTTC	CASTPLDSYSYNEQFF
17	TRBD2	TRBV10-3	once	TRBJ2-1	TGTGCCATCAGTGCGACTAGCGGGGGCGAAATTGACAATGAGCAGTTCTTC	CAISATSGGEIDNEQFF
15	TRBD2	TRBV27	few	TRBJ2-7	TGTGCCAGCAGTTTAGGGAGGGGTCTTTTCGGCGAGCAGTACTTC	CASSLGRGLFGEQYF
14	TRBD1	TRBV10-3	.	TRBJ1-1	TGTGCCATCAGTGAAGACAGGGGAAGCACTGAAGCTTTCTTT	CAISEDRGSTEAFF
15	TRBD1	TRBV7-3	.	TRBJ2-3	TGTGCCAGCAGCCCGGACAGGGGGGGCACAGATACGCAGTATTTT	CASSPDRGGTDTQYF
21	.	TRBV10-3	.	TRBJ2-3	TGTGCCATCAGGCCGGGGCTGGGCCCAGTGGAGTCGGGGGTCGGCACAGATACGCAGTATTTT	CAIRPGLGPVESGVGTDTQYF
14	.	TRBV7-2	many	TRBJ2-3	TGTGCCAGCAGCTTAGCCGGAACCACAGATACGCAGTATTTT	CASSLAGTTDTQYF
12	TRBD1	TRBV12-3/TRBV12-4	.	TRBJ1-1	TGTGCCAGCAGTTTAACCAAACCGACAGGGTTTTTT	CASSLTKPTGFF
17	TRBD1	TRBV28	few	TRBJ1-5	TGTGCCAGCAGGGAAGACGTACGCAGGGGGTTTCGGCAGCCCCAGCATTTT	CASREDVRRGFRQPQHF
14	.	TRBV7-2	.	TRBJ1-4	TGTGCCAGCAGCCGGGCCCCCTGGAATGAAAAACTGTTTTTT	CASSRAPWNEKLFF
16	.	TRBV5-4	.	TRBJ1-1	TGTGCCAGCAGCGCCTCAGAGGGCCTTCAGGACACTGAAGCTTTCTTT	CASSASEGLQDTEAFF
14	.	TRBV10-3	few	TRBJ1-1	TGTGCCATCAGTGAGGGGATGCGGAACACTGAAGCTTTCTTT	CAISEGMRNTEAFF
15	.	TRBV27	.	TRBJ2-3	TGTGCCAGCAGACCGTCGGCGGGACACACAGATACGCAGTATTTT	CASRPSAGHTDTQYF
14	.	TRBV7-6	few	TRBJ1-3	TGTGCCAGCAGCTTAGTGGGGCGAGGAAACACCATATATTTT	CASSLVGRGNTIYF
17	.	TRBV11-1	.	TRBJ2-1	TGTGCCAGCAGCCCGCCCCCCAAGGGCGGCTTCTACAATGAGCAGTTCTTC	CASSPPPKGGFYNEQFF
15	.	TRBV19	few	TRBJ1-2	TGTGCCAGTAACCCCGACAGGCTTACTAACTATGGCTACACCTTC	CASNPDRLTNYGYTF
13	TRBD1	TRBV10-3	.	TRBJ1-1	TGTGCCATCAGCCGAATCCAGGGGGCGGGGGCTTTCTTT	CAISRIQGAGAFF
13	TRBD1	TRBV6-5	.	TRBJ1-2	TGTGCCAGCGGAAGGACAGGAGCCTATGGCTACACCTTC	CASGRTGAYGYTF
17	.	TRBV5-1	.	TRBJ2-1	TGCGCCAGCAGCTTGAGGCGGTTTGAGATCTCCTACAATGAGCAGTTCTTC	CASSLRRFEISYNEQFF
15	.	TRBV29-1	.	TRBJ1-4	TGCAGCGTTGAGGGGGACCGCGGAACTAATGAAAAACTGTTTTTT	CSVEGDRGTNEKLFF
12	.	TRBV29-1	.	TRBJ1-1	TGCAGCGTCTACACAGTGAACACTGAAGCTTTCTTT	CSVYTVNTEAFF
16	.	TRBV27	.	TRBJ1-5	TGTGCCAGCGGTCCATCCGCAGGGGAGGAGGATCAGCCCCAGCATTTT	CASGPSAGEEDQPQHF
14	.	TRBV9	many	TRBJ1-2	TGTGCCAGCAGCCCGGGGGGGTCTAACTATGGCTACACCTTC	CASSPGGSNYGYTF
15	TRBD1	TRBV7-9	.	TRBJ1-5	TGTGCCAGCAGCAGGGACAGGGGGTACAATCAGCCCCAGCATTTT	CASSRDRGYNQPQHF
15	.	TRBV18	.	TRBJ1-4	TGTGCCAGCTCACCCCGGACGGACTTAGGTGAAAAACTGTTTTTT	CASSPRTDLGEKLFF
15	TRBD2	TRBV12-5	.	TRBJ2-1	TGTGCTAGTGGTTTGCTCCAGCGGGGTTACAATGAGCAGTTCTTC	CASGLLQRGYNEQFF
15	.	TRBV10-3	.	TRBJ2-7	TGTGCCATCAGTGAGTGGGTTCAGAGCCGCTACGAGCAGTACTTC	CAISEWVQSRYEQYF
15	.	TRBV15	few	TRBJ1-3	TGTGCCACCAGCAGAGAACTCGTCTCTGGAAACACCATATATTTT	CATSRELVSGNTIYF
18	TRBD2	TRBV7-9	few	TRBJ2-2	TGTGCCAGCAGCTTATACGGAGGAGCGGGAGTTACCCCCGGGGAGCTGTTTTTT	CASSLYGGAGVTPGELFF
13	.	TRBV7-2	many	TRBJ2-7	TGTGCCAGCAGCCTGGACAGAGCCTACGAGCAGTACTTC	CASSLDRAYEQYF
13	.	TRBV9	.	TRBJ1-2	TGTGCCAGCAGCGTTGGCAGAGTTTCCGGCTACACCTTC	CASSVGRVSGYTF
16	TRBD2	TRBV2	few	TRBJ2-3	TGTGCCAGCAGGCCAACGACTAGCGGGGGCACAGATACGCAGTATTTT	CASRPTTSGGTDTQYF
16	.	TRBV11-3	few	TRBJ2-3	TGTGCCAGCAGCCCAGGCGGGGCAGGGAGGACAGATACGCAGTATTTT	CASSPGGAGRTDTQYF
13	.	TRBV20-1	.	TRBJ1-5	TGCAGTGCTAGTATCGGCGCCAATCAGCCCCAGCATTTT	CSASIGANQPQHF
14	TRBD1	TRBV2	.	TRBJ1-1	TGTGCCAGCAGTGGGGACAGGGGGTTCACTGAAGCTTTCTTT	CASSGDRGFTEAFF
15	.	TRBV7-4	many	TRBJ1-1	TGTGCCAGCAGCACCCGTGGTGGGGGGAACACGGAAGCTTTCTTT	CASSTRGGGNTEAFF
13	TRBD1	TRBV27	few	TRBJ2-1	TGTGCCAGCCGGACAGGCGATACTAATGAGCAGTTCTTC	CASRTGDTNEQFF
14	.	TRBV14	few	TRBJ1-4	TGTGCCAGCAGCCAAGAGTTGGGCTATGAAAAACTGTTTTTT	CASSQELGYEKLFF
14	.	TRBV7-2	many	TRBJ1-3	TGTGCCAGCAGCTCTCCGGGGTCGGGAAACACCATATATTTT	CASSSPGSGNTIYF
18	.	TRBV5-4	few	TRBJ2-2	TGTGCCAGCAGCGGCGGGCTTGGGAGAGGCTATAACACCGGGGAGCTGTTTTTT	CASSGGLGRGYNTGELFF
13	.	TRBV12-3/TRBV12-4	.	TRBJ2-7	TGTGCCAGCAGTTTAGGTGGTCAGTTCGAGCAGTACTTC	CASSLGGQFEQYF
12	.	TRBV5-1	.	TRBJ2-7	TGCGCCAGCAGCTTACAGGGTCCCGAGCAGTACTTC	CASSLQGPEQYF
16	.	TRBV5-5	few	TRBJ2-2	TGTGCCAGCAGCTTGGTCGTCTTTGGGGGCACCGGGGAGCTGTTTTTT	CASSLVVFGGTGELFF
15	TRBD1	TRBV11-2	.	TRBJ1-3	TGTGCCAGCAGTAAAATCAGGGGGCGAGGAAACACCATATATTTT	CASSKIRGRGNTIYF